These 28 T cell receptor beta chains were all obtained from the same sample, sequenced in a study of blood T cell repertoires in COVID-19. The data were produced by immunoSEQ multiplex PCR, yet TCRdb's version contains in-frame clones alone and is incomplete. The sample holds approximately 110,000 clones, 85% seen once. The source material was peripheral blood. These TCRs come from a man aged 35 to 55 with acute or convalescent COVID-19.

V usage is TRBV10-2 and J usage is TRBJ2-3, with TRBD2 identical over 14 bases. The CDR3 totals 17 residues. The ends lost 0 bases at V and 3 bases at J; junction bases unmatched: 2. The germline V gene has CDR1 WSHSY and CDR2 SAAADI. For the CDR3, the DNA is TGCGCCAGCAGTGAGTCAAGACTAGCGGGAGGGACAGATACGCAGTATTTT. Protein: CASSESRLAGGTDTQYF.

This clone was observed once. V is TRBV7-2 and J is TRBJ2-5; D perhaps matches TRBD1 (5 bases). V dropped 0 bases and J dropped 7 bases, with 15 bases sitting between them. The CDR3 contains 15 residues. Germline V gives CDR1 SGHTA, CDR2 FQGNSA. CDR3 loop: CASSLAGRAAGTQYF. CDR3 sequence (DNA): TGTGCCAGCAGCTTAGCGGGCAGGGCGGCTGGGACCCAGTACTTC.

This clone has just one count. The rearrangement links TRBV11-2 to TRBJ1-4, with TRBD1 as a possible D gene (6 bases). The V gene's germline CDR1 is SGHAT and CDR2 FQNNGV. The CDR3 spans 13 residues. V lost 9 bases and J 5 bases, leaving 13 bases between the germline ends. Here the CDR3 reads CASSGVANEKLFF. The DNA for the CDR3 is TGTGCCAGTTCAGGGGTAGCAAATGAAAAACTGTTTTTT.

This rearrangement joins TRBV18 to TRBJ2-7; D is undetermined. Germline CDR1 and CDR2: KGHSH and LQKENI. CDR3 length: 16 amino acids. Trimming took off 4 bases at V and 0 bases at J, with 16 bases between the two ends. The DNA for the CDR3 is TGTGCCAGCTCACTTGCCGCTCCCCCAGGCTCCTACGAGCAGTACTTC. Protein product: CASSLAAPPGSYEQYF.

This clone appeared once. The genes are TRBV4-2 and TRBJ2-7; 8 nucleotides match TRBD2. This CDR3 has 14 residues. Germline lookup yields CDR1 LGHNA and CDR2 YNFKEQ. With V trimmed by 8 bases and J by 5 bases, 11 bases remained unmatched. The chain's CDR3 is CASRGPKTSDEQYF. The CDR3 DNA is TGTGCCAGCCGTGGCCCGAAGACTAGCGACGAGCAGTACTTC.

The rearrangement links TRBV3-1 (or the pseudogene TRBV3-2) to TRBJ1-1; D is undetermined. The ends were cut back, 1 base at V and 4 bases at J, with 13 bases in the middle. This CDR3 spans 15 amino acids. The germline V gene has CDR1 LGHDT and CDR2 YNNKEL (reference sequence). The CDR3: CASSQVGLSGTEAFF. As DNA, the CDR3 is TGTGCCAGCAGCCAAGTAGGCTTGTCGGGCACTGAAGCTTTCTTT.

V and J are TRBV7-2 and TRBJ1-3; D is possibly TRBD1 (5 bases). Germline-derived CDR1 and CDR2 are SGHTA and FQGNSA. This CDR3 is built from 15 residues. Trimming removed 3 bases at V and 2 bases at J, with 11 bases between. CDR3 sequence: CASSFQGGPGNTIYF. The CDR3 DNA follows: TGTGCCAGCAGCTTCCAGGGAGGACCTGGAAACACCATATATTTT.

This sequence joins TRBV18 and TRBJ1-1; 8 bases are a match to TRBD1. The V segment lost 3 bases and the J segment 4 bases; nucleotides outside the gene matches: 10. Germline-derived CDR1 and CDR2 are KGHSH and LQKENI. The CDR3 sequence is 16 residues long. The CDR3 region is CASSPPNGQGSTEAFF. Here the CDR3 DNA reads TGTGCCAGCTCACCCCCTAACGGACAGGGCAGCACTGAAGCTTTCTTT.

The chain uses TRBV6-1 and TRBJ1-2; 8 nucleotides align to TRBD1. This CDR3 has 13 amino acids. J was trimmed by 8 bases and V by 3 bases; bases with no gene match: 5. CDR1 and CDR2 (germline): MNHNS, SASEGT. Here the CDR3 DNA reads TGTGCCAGCAGTGATAGGACAGGGCTGGGCTACACCTTC. Translating gives CASSDRTGLGYTF.

The J gene is TRBJ2-1, the V gene TRBV6-5; the match to TRBD1 covers 8 bases. Germline V gene lookup returns CDR1 MNHEY and CDR2 SVGAGI. J gave up 4 bases and V 6 bases, and 2 bases lay outside the gene matches. The CDR3 covers 13 residues. CDR3 sequence reads: CASSRQGYNEQFF. The CDR3 region has the DNA TGTGCCAGCAGCCGACAGGGGTACAATGAGCAGTTCTTC.

The gene calls are TRBV19 and TRBJ2-5; D ambiguous. The CDR3 totals 11 residues. The ends were cut back, 6 bases at V and 5 bases at J, with 7 bases in the middle. CDR1 is LNHDA and CDR2 is SQIVND in the germline V gene (reference sequence). In DNA form, the CDR3 reads TGTGCCAGTAGCGCCAGGGAGACCCAGTACTTC. Its protein product is CASSARETQYF.

This clone occurred a few times. The chain uses TRBV28 and TRBJ1-5; 7 bases fit TRBD1. The ends lost 4 bases at V and 3 bases at J; junction bases unmatched: 9. Germline V gene lookup returns CDR1 MDHEN and CDR2 SYDVKM. The length of the CDR3 is 16 residues. In nucleotides, the CDR3 is TGTGCCAGCAGTTACCCAAAGACAGGGAACAATCAGCCCCAGCATTTT. Its translation is CASSYPKTGNNQPQHF.

This chain uses TRBV3-1 (or the pseudogene TRBV3-2) with TRBJ1-1; no definite D call. The V gene lost 4 bases and the J gene lost 1 base, with 19 bases spanning the gap. CDR1 and CDR2 (germline): LGHDT, YNNKEL (reference sequence). The CDR3 loop spans 17 amino acids. The CDR3, as DNA: TGTGCCAGCAGCCCGAGGAAGGTGGAGCGGCCGAACACTGAAGCTTTCTTT. Its translation is CASSPRKVERPNTEAFF.

The genes are TRBV29-1 and TRBJ1-1; D unclear. CDR3 length equals 11 residues. Germline-derived CDR1 and CDR2 are SQVTM and ANQGSEA. V lost 3 bases to trimming and J lost 7 bases, with 9 bases between them. CDR3 loop: CSVDRDFEAFF. In nucleotides, the CDR3 is TGCAGCGTTGACAGAGACTTTGAAGCTTTCTTT.

The chain is built from TRBV7-6 and TRBJ2-1; 13 bases match TRBD2. Germline loops: CDR1 SGHVS, CDR2 FNYEAQ. V shed 4 bases and J 0 bases; nucleotides not matched to a gene: 0. This CDR3 is built from 16 residues. CDR3 in DNA: TGTGCCAGCAGCTGGACTAGCGGGAGCTCCTACAATGAGCAGTTCTTC. It yields the protein CASSWTSGSSYNEQFF.

The rearrangement uses TRBV5-1 and TRBJ1-2; D ambiguous. Germline-derived CDR1 and CDR2 are SGHRS and YFSETQ. Trimming removed 0 bases from V and 4 bases from J, with 13 bases in between. This CDR3 is 15 amino acids long. CDR3 bases: TGCGCCAGCAGCTTGGATCCCCTACCTCTCTATGGCTACACCTTC. It translates to CASSLDPLPLYGYTF.

V and J are TRBV6-1 and TRBJ1-2; the match to TRBD1 covers 10 bases. Germline V CDR1 and CDR2: MNHNS, SASEGT. This CDR3 spans 15 amino acids. Trimming removed 3 bases from V and 1 base from J; junction bases left unmatched: 2. CDR3 in DNA: TGTGCCAGCAGTGAGGGACAGGGGTTTAACTATGGCTACACCTTC. Protein: CASSEGQGFNYGYTF.

J is TRBJ2-1 and V is TRBV5-4; D is unresolved. CDR3 size: 14 residues. CDR1 SGHNT and CDR2 YYREEE come from the germline V gene (reference sequence). V lost 0 bases and J lost 9, with 13 bases in between. The CDR3 DNA is TGTGCCAGCAGCTTGGGGGCTCGCTTTCGTGAGCAGTTCTTC. It translates to CASSLGARFREQFF.

The chain links TRBV7-2 to TRBJ2-2, with 9 nucleotides matching TRBD2. The CDR3 is made up of 15 amino acids. CDR1 is SGHTA, CDR2 FQGNSA, per germline. V lost 11 bases, J lost 1 base, and 8 bases stayed unmatched. CDR3 nucleotides: TGTGCCGAAGGGTCTAGCGGGATGAACACCGGGGAGCTGTTTTTT. Translation gives CAEGSSGMNTGELFF.

The chain uses TRBV10-3 and TRBJ2-3; 8 positions agree with TRBD2. Germline trimming cut 8 bases from V and 0 bases from J; bases unmatched to any gene: 4. The CDR3 runs 14 residues. The germline V gene has CDR1 ENHRY and CDR2 SYGVKD. DNA for the CDR3: TGTGCCATCCGAGCGGGGGCGAGCACAGATACGCAGTATTTT. Protein sequence: CAIRAGASTDTQYF.

The chain links TRBV4-1 to TRBJ2-5; 16 bases match TRBD2. V trimming: 2 bases; J trimming: 4 bases; junction bases outside the gene matches: 7. The length of the CDR3 is 18 residues. CDR1 MGHRA and CDR2 YSYEKL come from the germline V gene. The DNA of the CDR3 is TGCGCCAGCAGCCAACTCTGGGGACTAGCGGGGGGGCGAGAGACCCAGTACTTC. Translating gives CASSQLWGLAGGRETQYF.

The rearrangement uses TRBV5-1 and TRBJ2-7, with 14 bases that match TRBD2. Germline-derived CDR1 and CDR2 are SGHRS and YFSETQ. Trimming at V came to 3 bases and at J to 9 bases, leaving 8 bases not matched to a gene. This CDR3 has 15 residues. The CDR3 coding sequence is TGCGCCAGCAGCTCTACCGGGACTAGCGGGAGTTGGCAGTACTTC. It codes for CASSSTGTSGSWQYF.

Comments on this clone: This specimen includes other DNA sequences encoding the same CDR3. The chain couples TRBV25-1 to TRBJ1-1; TRBD1 matches at 7 bases. Germline V gene sequence: CDR1 MGHDK, CDR2 SYGVNS. The CDR3 runs 13 residues. V shed 6 bases and J 2 bases; nucleotides not matched to a gene: 3. The CDR3: CASSRQGNTEAFF. CDR3 bases: TGTGCCAGCAGCCGACAGGGTAACACTGAAGCTTTCTTT.

The chain recombines TRBV18 with TRBJ2-3; D uncertain. The germline gives CDR1 KGHSH, CDR2 LQKENI. The CDR3 runs to 15 residues. Deletions cut 1 base from V and 3 bases from J, with 11 bases between. CDR3 nucleotide sequence: TGTGCCAGCTCACCACTCCGGGTGGGTACAGATACGCAGTATTTT. Encoded protein: CASSPLRVGTDTQYF.

The rearrangement joins TRBV7-2 to TRBJ1-5; TRBD1 is a possible D gene (5 bases). From germline, CDR1 is SGHTA and CDR2 FQGNSA. The length of the CDR3 is 14 residues. V gave up 5 bases and J gave up 7 bases, with 15 bases separating them. The CDR3 sequence is CASSPQQGSQPQHF. In DNA, the CDR3 is TGTGCCAGCAGCCCCCAGCAGGGTTCCCAGCCCCAGCATTTT.

This clone was found many times. The chain has TRBV28 and TRBJ2-7; 8 bases agree with TRBD1. The CDR3 covers 15 residues. The V gene's germline CDR1 is MDHEN and CDR2 SYDVKM. V was clipped by 8 bases and J by 2 bases; unmatched bases: 11. CDR3 sequence: CASVPAGGIPYEQYF. DNA for the CDR3: TGTGCCAGCGTCCCGGCAGGGGGCATCCCCTACGAGCAGTACTTC.

J is TRBJ2-1 and V is TRBV6-5; TRBD1 matches 8 bases. Trimming removed 6 bases from V and 5 bases from J; junction bases left unmatched: 9. Germline CDR1 is MNHEY and CDR2 is SVGAGI. The CDR3 runs 15 residues. For the CDR3, the DNA is TGTGCCAGCAGGCACCAGGGGGCGCGGGACAATGAGCAGTTCTTC. It yields the protein CASRHQGARDNEQFF.

CDR3 residues: CASSPRGGKETQYF. DNA of the CDR3: TGTGCCAGCAGTCCAAGGGGGGGGAAAGAGACCCAGTACTTC. V gene TRBV2 combines with J gene TRBJ2-5; perhaps TRBD2 as D (7 bases). From germline, CDR1 is SNHLY and CDR2 FYNNEI. Trimming pared 5 bases from V and 3 bases from J, leaving 13 bases between. There are 14 residues in the CDR3. Filled out from reference TRBV2 and TRBJ2-5, the complete variable domain reads EPEVTQTPSHQVTQMGQEVILRCVPISNHLYFYWYRQILGQKVEFLVSFYNNEISEKSEIFDDQFSVERPDGSNFTLKIRSTKLEDSAMYFCASSPRGGKETQYFGPGTRLLVL.